The rows below give T cell receptor beta chains drawn from one sample of a study of cytomegalovirus exposure and HLA in healthy donors. The method was immunoSEQ multiplex PCR; TCRdb's version includes in-frame clones alone and lacks a portion of them. The sample shows some 170,000 clones, about 80% of them seen only once. Sequenced material: PBMCs. These receptors originate from a man aged 35 to 55 in good health and CMV-seropositive. The CDR3 runs from the conserved cysteine through the conserved F or W. D genes are given only for firm matches. A clone size is listed for some rows: how often the clone was seen (once, few, many), or a class if it is expanded.

d_gene,abundance,len,j_gene,v_gene,CDR3aa,CDR3nt
.,.,15,TRBJ1-5,TRBV9,CASSVHGDSNQPQHF,TGTGCCAGCAGCGTACACGGGGATAGCAATCAGCCCCAGCATTTT
TRBD2,.,13,TRBJ2-4,TRBV6-6,CASSSGSRNIQYF,TGTGCCAGCAGTAGCGGGAGCCGAAACATTCAGTACTTC
TRBD2,few,15,TRBJ2-5,TRBV27,CASAPGLAGVGSQYF,TGTGCCAGCGCGCCGGGACTAGCGGGAGTTGGGTCTCAGTACTTC
.,.,17,TRBJ1-1,TRBV7-9,CASSPSTGVLMNTEAFF,TGTGCCAGCAGCCCGTCGACAGGAGTACTCATGAACACTGAAGCTTTCTTT
.,.,18,TRBJ2-1,TRBV6-4,CASSDSMGLLGGFNEQFF,TGTGCCAGCAGTGACTCGATGGGGCTGTTAGGTGGTTTCAATGAGCAGTTCTTC
TRBD2,.,13,TRBJ2-1,TRBV15,CATETSGSHEQFF,TGTGCGACCGAGACTAGCGGGAGTCATGAGCAGTTCTTC
TRBD1,.,15,TRBJ2-2,TRBV19,CASIRTGRNTGELFF,TGTGCCAGTATCCGGACAGGGAGGAACACCGGGGAGCTGTTTTTT
TRBD2,.,16,TRBJ2-7,TRBV11-2,CASSLVAGGLSYEQYF,TGTGCCAGCAGCTTAGTAGCGGGAGGTCTCTCCTACGAGCAGTACTTC
.,few,12,TRBJ1-1,TRBV5-1,CASSLEGSEAFF,TGCGCCAGCAGCTTAGAGGGAAGTGAAGCTTTCTTT
.,.,12,TRBJ1-2,TRBV23-1,CASKIEADGYTF,TGCGCCAGCAAAATAGAGGCTGATGGCTACACCTTC
.,.,14,TRBJ1-4,TRBV19,CASSIKGVGEKLFF,TGTGCCAGTAGTATAAAAGGGGTTGGGGAAAAACTGTTTTTT
TRBD2,once,18,TRBJ2-3,TRBV5-1,CASSLSSGSEGSTDTQYF,TGCGCCAGCAGCTTGTCTAGCGGGAGCGAGGGGAGCACAGATACGCAGTATTTT
.,.,15,TRBJ1-4,TRBV27,CASSLLATGGEKLFF,TGTGCCAGCAGTTTATTAGCTACCGGCGGTGAAAAACTGTTTTTT
.,.,15,TRBJ2-6,TRBV21-1,CASTRARAGANGLTF,TGTGCCAGCACCCGGGCAAGGGCTGGGGCCAACGGCCTGACTTTC
.,.,15,TRBJ1-2,TRBV9,CASSVGGTLNYGYTF,TGTGCCAGCAGCGTAGGGGGGACTCTTAACTATGGCTACACCTTC
.,.,12,TRBJ1-2,TRBV29-1,CSVEVAGYGYTF,TGCAGCGTTGAAGTGGCGGGTTATGGCTACACCTTC
TRBD2,.,13,TRBJ2-3,TRBV10-1,CATSGGFADTQYF,TGCGCCACGAGCGGGGGATTCGCAGATACGCAGTATTTT
.,.,13,TRBJ1-1,TRBV18,CASSTGTNTEAFF,TGTGCCAGCTCAACAGGGACGAACACTGAAGCTTTCTTT
TRBD2,few,15,TRBJ2-2,TRBV10-3,CATGLAGRNPGELFF,TGTGCCACCGGACTAGCGGGAAGAAATCCGGGGGAGCTGTTTTTT
TRBD2,.,16,TRBJ2-2,TRBV28,CASSLTSGRRTGELFF,TGTGCCAGCAGCCTAACTAGCGGGAGACGAACCGGGGAGCTGTTTTTT
.,.,14,TRBJ1-2,TRBV14,CASSQTLTGSGYTF,TGTGCCAGCAGCCAAACTTTGACGGGATCTGGCTACACCTTC
TRBD2,.,14,TRBJ2-7,TRBV11-3,CASSLDSGGRRKYF,TGTGCCAGCAGCTTAGATAGTGGCGGGAGGAGGAAGTACTTC
TRBD1,.,15,TRBJ1-2,TRBV27,CASSRQGQGGYGYTF,TGTGCCAGCAGTCGGCAGGGACAGGGAGGTTATGGCTACACCTTC
TRBD1,.,13,TRBJ1-4,TRBV6-5,CASSQTGHEKLFF,TGTGCCAGCAGCCAGACAGGGCATGAAAAACTGTTTTTT
TRBD2,few,16,TRBJ2-7,TRBV18,CASSPRVLRESFEQYF,TGTGCCAGCTCACCACGGGTCCTGCGGGAGTCCTTCGAGCAGTACTTC
.,few,12,TRBJ1-3,TRBV7-9,CASSPSGNTIYF,TGTGCCAGCAGCCCGAGCGGAAACACCATATATTTT
.,.,16,TRBJ2-2,TRBV6-5,CASSYSTTRRTGELFF,TGTGCCAGCAGTTACTCAACGACAAGAAGGACCGGGGAGCTGTTTTTT
TRBD1,few,14,TRBJ1-1,TRBV2,CASSEQGANTEAFF,TGTGCCAGCAGTGAACAGGGGGCGAACACTGAAGCTTTCTTT
TRBD2,.,16,TRBJ2-3,TRBV9,CASSVVSGSHTDTQYF,TGTGCCAGCAGCGTAGTTAGCGGGAGCCACACAGATACGCAGTATTTT
TRBD2,few,13,TRBJ2-1,TRBV2,CASRLAGGNEQFF,TGTGCCAGCAGACTAGCGGGAGGCAATGAGCAGTTCTTC
TRBD2,.,18,TRBJ2-4,TRBV5-1,CASSGGLAGGTAKNIQYF,TGCGCCAGCAGCGGGGGACTAGCGGGAGGGACCGCCAAAAACATTCAGTACTTC
.,.,14,TRBJ2-3,TRBV5-1,CASRPITSTDTQYF,TGCGCCAGCAGACCGATAACTAGCACAGATACGCAGTATTTT
.,.,15,TRBJ2-7,TRBV11-2,CASSLDMARTYEQYF,TGTGCCAGCAGCTTAGATATGGCACGAACCTACGAGCAGTACTTC
TRBD2,.,15,TRBJ2-7,TRBV6-1,CASSDIAGVLYEQYF,TGTGCCAGCAGTGATATAGCGGGAGTGCTCTACGAGCAGTACTTC